This T cell receptor (beta chain) was sequenced for a study of blood T cell repertoires in COVID-19. Produced via immunoSEQ multiplex PCR; TCRdb's table is partial and in-frame only. The data contain about 190,000 clones, roughly 88% of them singletons. The CDR3 loop spans 15 amino acids. The V end was cut by 0 bases, the J end by 9 bases, with 17 bases between. CDR1 LGHNA and CDR2 YSLEER come from the germline V gene. The material sequenced was peripheral blood. The V gene is TRBV4-3, the J gene TRBJ1-2; D unclear. The TCR was taken from a man aged 80 or over with COVID-19, enrolled during active disease. The chain's CDR3 is CASSQEEGRPRSYTF. In DNA, the CDR3 is TGCGCCAGCAGCCAAGAAGAGGGCAGGCCAAGGAGCTACACCTTC.